This TCR beta chain was captured in a study of response to subunit inactivated influenza vaccine (dated by TCRdb to about 2018). At the level of the whole study: Deep quantitative T cell receptor repertoire profiling was used in the study to track responses to a trivalent subunit inactivated influenza vaccine.

The protocol used for the library was RT-PCR. For sequencing, an Illumina HiSeq 2500 was employed. TCRdb trimmed the raw reads at Q25, called clones with MiXCR and kept productive beta chains. Rows matching on CDR3 protein sequence are summarized as one entry with the most common DNA and genes. The sample profile shows hundreds of thousands of distinct CDR3 sequences; around 8% of them were found once. In total, the top ten clones hold approximately 12% of the sample. Broader findings and caveats from the paper: It was suggested by the authors that each seasonal influenza vaccination may recruit only a limited number of new T cells.

The germline V gene (reference sequence) supplies CDR1 DFQATT and CDR2 SNEGSKA. CDR3 length: 14 amino acids, cysteine to phenylalanine. Of the read, only the CDR3 DNA is kept; its 42 bases are in frame from base 1. Between the V and J ends, shortened by 2 bases and 1 base respectively, the junction contains 11 bases. At least ten counts were recorded for this clonotype. This receptor's antigen is unknown. No base qualities exist here, and no much larger clone lies one base off it. The chain is encoded by TRBV20-1 joined to TRBJ1-1; the D gene remains uncertain. The sequence derives from a man between 50 and 70 years old who received an inactivated influenza vaccine. Donor details come from another sample of the same person, matched by shared clones. Here the sequenced sample was PBMCs from blood, taken less than 30 months after vaccination. The DNA reads as follows: TGCAGTGCTAGAAAAGGCGCAGGGAACACTGAAGCTTTCTTT. Protein translation: CSARKGAGNTEAFF.